This T cell receptor beta chain comes out of a study of blood T cells in healthy people across ages (dated by TCRdb to 2015 to 2017). Background for the entire study: In model experiments, template switching captured about one uniquely barcoded TCR beta cDNA molecule for every two T cells. The study measured age-related changes in TCR beta repertoire diversity using deep sequencing normalized with unique cDNA molecular identifiers. The donors were divided into four age groups: young (average approximately 15 years), middle-aged (about 41), aged (approximately 62) and long-lived (about 90). To avoid experimental bias, donors of different ages were distributed randomly across sequencing lanes. Two additional independent replicas of 1 million unique cDNA reads from the same blood draw were analyzed for two donors (one aged 18 to 30 and one aged 80 or older). The full study reports these points: As age increased, observed TCR beta diversity per million T cells dropped in a roughly linear way, and a significant reduction was already evident by age about 40. The long-lived group showed more naive CD4+ T cells, fewer expanded clones and increased TCR diversity than the aged group, suggesting age selection. Because donor CMV infection status was unknown, age-related changes in expanded clonotypes were potentially confounded. Conclusive comparison of naive and antigen-experienced compartments was prevented by the profiling of bulk unsorted PBMCs. Estimates of total diversity based on one million sequenced T cells were regarded as lower bounds and as underestimates. A strong correlation was found between observed TCR beta diversity and the percentage of naive T cells measured by flow cytometry.

Library preparation used 5' RACE. Instrument used: Illumina HiSeq 2500. A second PCR of about 6 to 11 cycles was performed with a sample-barcoded 5' primer and a J-beta primer mix. A template-switch 5' adaptor carrying 12 random nucleotides introduced a unique molecular identifier onto each TCR beta cDNA molecule. Each sample yielded at least 2.5 million CDR3-containing paired-end reads. First-strand cDNA was synthesized from all RNA with the Mint cDNA synthesis kit, primed by a TRBC-specific oligonucleotide. Following uracil-DNA glycosylase treatment, all cDNA underwent a first 18-cycle PCR with the universal primers M1SS and BC2_uni_R. Turning to the authors' computational methods: For normalization, 1 million high-quality reads, each with a distinct molecular identifier, were randomly selected from each sample. Instead of being binned into consensus sequences, reads with shared molecular identifiers were discarded. MiTCR, run with a Q25 quality threshold and the strictest error-elimination algorithm, handled CDR3 identification, clonotype clustering and error correction. A nonparametric unseen species model with Euler transformation was used to estimate lower-bound total TCR beta diversity. The raw public reads went through TCRdb reprocessing: fastp at Q25, MiXCR clone calling, in-frame beta chains kept. Every CDR3 protein is listed once, alongside the most common genes and DNA of its rows. These V and J calls rely on TCRdb rather than the paper's analysis. The sample table holds 890,000 or so distinct CDR3 sequences, of which less than 80% were seen once. The ten largest clones capture 25% to 35% of the sample.

A few counts support this clonotype. The antigen this receptor binds is unknown. Base qualities are missing; no much larger clone stands one base away. Clipping removes 1 base from V and 1 base from J, with 1 as the unmatched junction base count. CDR1 is given as SEHNR and CDR2 as FQNEAQ, both from the germline V gene (reference sequence). Including cysteine and phenylalanine, the CDR3 has 17 amino acids. Just the 51-base CDR3 DNA is kept, in frame starting at base 1. Systemically healthy Caucasian individuals from Russia, some 38 in total and aged roughly 6 to 100 years, were included as donors. Ten milliliters of peripheral blood were drawn from each donor into EDTA-treated Vacutainer tubes. PBMCs were isolated by Ficoll-Paque density-gradient centrifugation, with at least 6 million obtained per sample. Total RNA was extracted from PBMCs with Trizol reagent, with at least 5 micrograms obtained per sample. The percentages of naive CD45RAhigh/CD27high T cells were determined by flow cytometry on a PBMC aliquot from every donor.

The origin of this receptor is a man aged 30-40 years in good health. The material sequenced was blood. The sequence joins TRBV7-9 to TRBJ2-3; 14 bases in the middle match TRBD2. The nucleotide sequence reads as follows: TGTGCCAGCAGCTTAGGGGGACTAGCGGGGGGCACAGATACGCAGTATTTT. Its protein reads: CASSLGGLAGGTDTQYF.